One and the same sample provided the 2 T cell receptor beta chains below, sequenced in a study of blood T cell repertoires in COVID-19. Sequencing was performed with immunoSEQ multiplex PCR; in TCRdb, only in-frame clones are kept and a portion is missing. The sample lists about 45,000 clones, over 60% occurring once. The sequencing sample was made of peripheral blood. Every receptor here comes from a woman aged 70-85 years with acute or convalescent COVID-19.

This clone has a handful of counts. The V gene is TRBV6-2 or TRBV6-3, the J gene TRBJ2-2; D ambiguous. CDR1 and CDR2 from the germline V gene are MNHEY and SVGEGT. The CDR3 loop spans 13 amino acids. The V and J ends lost 2 bases and 5 bases respectively, with 6 bases between them. The CDR3 reads CASSYLQTGELFF. CDR3 sequence (DNA): TGTGCCAGCAGTTACCTCCAGACCGGGGAGCTGTTTTTT.

The chain combines TRBV30 with TRBJ1-2; D remains ambiguous. Germline assignment: CDR1 GTSNPN and CDR2 SVGIG (reference sequence). The CDR3 contains 15 residues. Trimming removed 4 bases from V and 2 bases from J, with 17 bases in between. Here the CDR3 reads CAWMALRAANYGYTF. The DNA for the CDR3 is TGTGCCTGGATGGCGTTGAGGGCCGCCAACTATGGCTACACCTTC.